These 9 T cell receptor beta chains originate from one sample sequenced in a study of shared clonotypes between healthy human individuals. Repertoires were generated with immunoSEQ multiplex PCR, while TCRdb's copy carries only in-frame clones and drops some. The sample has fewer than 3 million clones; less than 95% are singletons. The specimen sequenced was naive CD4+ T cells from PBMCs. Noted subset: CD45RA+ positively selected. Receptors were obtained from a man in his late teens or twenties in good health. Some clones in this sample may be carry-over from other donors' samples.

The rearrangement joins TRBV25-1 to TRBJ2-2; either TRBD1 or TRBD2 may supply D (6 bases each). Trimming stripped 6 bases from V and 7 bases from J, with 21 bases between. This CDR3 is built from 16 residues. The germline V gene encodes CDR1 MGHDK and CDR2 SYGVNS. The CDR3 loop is CASRTEGGRVGGELFF. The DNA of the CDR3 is TGTGCCAGCAGGACTGAGGGGGGTCGGGTTGGCGGGGAGCTGTTTTTT.

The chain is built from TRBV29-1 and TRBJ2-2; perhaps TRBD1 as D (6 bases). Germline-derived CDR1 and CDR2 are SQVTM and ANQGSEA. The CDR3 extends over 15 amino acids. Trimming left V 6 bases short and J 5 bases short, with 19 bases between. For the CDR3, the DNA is TGCAGCGTCTTGTTACAGGGATCATGGACCGGGGAGCTGTTTTTT. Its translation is CSVLLQGSWTGELFF.

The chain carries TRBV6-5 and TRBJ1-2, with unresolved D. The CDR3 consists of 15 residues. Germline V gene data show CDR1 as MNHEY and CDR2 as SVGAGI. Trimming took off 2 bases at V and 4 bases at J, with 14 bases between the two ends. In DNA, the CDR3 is TGTGCCAGCAGTTACCAGCCAGCCGTGGGCTATGGCTACACCTTC. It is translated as CASSYQPAVGYGYTF.

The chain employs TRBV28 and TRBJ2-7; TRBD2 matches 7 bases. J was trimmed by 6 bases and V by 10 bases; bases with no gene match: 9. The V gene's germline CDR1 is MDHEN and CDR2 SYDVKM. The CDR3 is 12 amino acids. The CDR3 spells CATKGGVGEQYF. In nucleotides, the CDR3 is TGTGCCACGAAGGGAGGGGTTGGCGAGCAGTACTTC.

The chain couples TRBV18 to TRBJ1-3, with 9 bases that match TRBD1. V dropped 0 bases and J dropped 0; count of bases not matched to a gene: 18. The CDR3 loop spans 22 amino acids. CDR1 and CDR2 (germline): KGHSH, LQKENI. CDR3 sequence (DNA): TGTGCCAGCTCACCACCGGAGGGCATCGGGACAGGGAGGATTCTCTCTGGAAACACCATATATTTT. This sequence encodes CASSPPEGIGTGRILSGNTIYF.

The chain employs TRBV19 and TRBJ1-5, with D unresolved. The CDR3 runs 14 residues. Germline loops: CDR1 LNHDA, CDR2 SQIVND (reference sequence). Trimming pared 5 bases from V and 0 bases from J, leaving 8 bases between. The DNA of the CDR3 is TGTGCCAGTAGTGACCTCGGTAGCAATCAGCCCCAGCATTTT. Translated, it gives CASSDLGSNQPQHF.

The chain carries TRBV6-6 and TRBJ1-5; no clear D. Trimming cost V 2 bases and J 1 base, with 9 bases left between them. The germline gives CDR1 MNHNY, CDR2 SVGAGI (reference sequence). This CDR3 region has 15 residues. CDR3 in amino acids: CASSYGQPSNQPQHF. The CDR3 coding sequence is TGTGCCAGCAGTTACGGCCAGCCCAGCAATCAGCCCCAGCATTTT.

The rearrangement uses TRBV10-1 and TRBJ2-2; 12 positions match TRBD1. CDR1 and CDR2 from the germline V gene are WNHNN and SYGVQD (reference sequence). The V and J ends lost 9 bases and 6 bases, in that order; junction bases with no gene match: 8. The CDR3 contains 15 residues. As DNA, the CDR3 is TGCGCCAGGATACCGGGACAGGGGGCACCCGGGGAGCTGTTTTTT. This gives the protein CARIPGQGAPGELFF.

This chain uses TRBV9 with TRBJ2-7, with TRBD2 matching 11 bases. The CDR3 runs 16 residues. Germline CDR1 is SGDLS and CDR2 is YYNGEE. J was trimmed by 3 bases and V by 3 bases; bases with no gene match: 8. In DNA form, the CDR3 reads TGTGCCAGCAGCGGGCCCCTGGGACTAGCGGACTACGAGCAGTACTTC. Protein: CASSGPLGLADYEQYF.